Presented here are 24 T cell receptor beta chains from one specimen sequenced in a study of control samples from healthy donors and cancer patients. Measured with immunoSEQ multiplex PCR; TCRdb has only the in-frame clones, and not every one. The sample lists some 150,000 clones, 94% seen once, with around 13% in the top ten. Source material: PBMCs. The receptors originated from a man aged 55 to 70 with colorectal cancer.

The V call is TRBV5-1, the J call TRBJ2-1; 10 nucleotides agree with TRBD2. Germline values: CDR1 SGHRS, CDR2 YFSETQ. V shed 0 bases, J shed 5 bases, and the junction held 5 bases outside the gene matches. The CDR3 loop spans 16 amino acids. Here the CDR3 DNA reads TGCGCCAGCAGCTTGGAGGTAGCGGGGGGCCACAATGAGCAGTTCTTC. Protein sequence: CASSLEVAGGHNEQFF. Full variable domain (rest looked up from reference TRBV5-1 and TRBJ2-1): KAGVTQTPRYLIKTRGQQVTLSCSPISGHRSVSWYQQTPGQGLQFLFEYFSETQRNKGNFPGRFSGRQFSNSRSEMNVSTLELGDSALYLCASSLEVAGGHNEQFFGPGTRLTVL.

The chain employs TRBV5-1 and TRBJ2-7, with unresolved D. The CDR3 is made up of 14 amino acids. The ends were cut back, 3 bases at V and 2 bases at J, with 12 bases in the middle. The germline V gene has CDR1 SGHRS and CDR2 YFSETQ. CDR3 nucleotide sequence: TGCGCCAGCAGCTCGTCAGGTGCCCCCTACGAGCAGTACTTC. Translation: CASSSSGAPYEQYF.

This clone was seen a single time. The V call is TRBV10-3, the J call TRBJ1-1; TRBD1 is a possible D gene (6 bases). Trimming shortened V by 0 bases and J by 5 bases, and 10 bases separated the two germline ends. Germline CDR1 is ENHRY and CDR2 is SYGVKD. The CDR3 totals 14 residues. The CDR3, as DNA: TGTGCCATCAGTGAGTCGAATAGGGGGACTGAAGCTTTCTTT. It is translated as CAISESNRGTEAFF.

The chain has TRBV6-4 and TRBJ2-2; D not certain. Between the trimmed V and J ends, which lost 0 bases and 2 bases, there was a span of 7 bases. In germline, CDR1 is MRHNA, CDR2 SNTAGT. The CDR3 has 15 residues. CDR3 loop: CASSDSNLNTGELFF. CDR3 bases: TGTGCCAGCAGTGACTCGAACTTAAACACCGGGGAGCTGTTTTTT.

This sequence joins TRBV14 and TRBJ2-2, with TRBD2 matching 11 bases. Germline loops: CDR1 SGHDN, CDR2 FVKESK. CDR3 length equals 19 residues. V trimming: 4 bases; J trimming: 0 bases; junction bases outside the gene matches: 10. CDR3 in amino acids: CASSLSSGGPNPNTGELFF. The CDR3 DNA reads TGTGCCAGCAGCCTCTCTAGCGGGGGGCCCAATCCGAACACCGGGGAGCTGTTTTTT.

V is TRBV6-6 and J is TRBJ1-5; the match to TRBD1 covers 11 bases. V shed 5 bases and J 6 bases; nucleotides not matched to a gene: 6. CDR1 is MNHNY, CDR2 SVGAGI, per germline (reference sequence). This CDR3 contains 15 residues. The CDR3 is CASSGGQGVSQPQHF. The CDR3 nucleotides read TGTGCCAGCAGTGGGGGACAGGGGGTGTCTCAGCCCCAGCATTTT.

Points on this clone: This sample includes further DNA sequences coding for the same CDR3. The J gene is TRBJ1-2, the V gene TRBV6-2 or TRBV6-3; unclear D gene. Germline V gene lookup returns CDR1 MNHEY and CDR2 SVGEGT. The length of the CDR3 is 15 residues. Between the trimmed V and J ends, which lost 0 bases and 1 base, there was a span of 9 bases. The CDR3 bases are TGTGCCAGCAGTTACTCGGGCAGGAGTAACTATGGCTACACCTTC. Encoded protein: CASSYSGRSNYGYTF.

This chain links TRBV29-1 with TRBJ2-7; 12 bases match TRBD2. V lost 7 bases and J lost 4; bases outside the gene matches: 2. This CDR3 spans 12 amino acids. CDR1 and CDR2 (germline): SQVTM, ANQGSEA. The CDR3 spells CSAGLAGYEQYF. The CDR3 bases are TGCAGCGCTGGACTAGCGGGATACGAGCAGTACTTC.

This chain uses TRBV5-5 with TRBJ2-5, with no clear D. The CDR3 sequence is 15 residues long. The germline CDR1 and CDR2 sequences are SGHKS and YYEKEE (reference sequence). Trimming pared 4 bases from V and 0 bases from J, leaving 13 bases between. CDR3 DNA: TGTGCCAGCAGCCCGATGGAAGGGTACCAAGAGACCCAGTACTTC. Amino acid sequence: CASSPMEGYQETQYF.

The V call is TRBV6-1, the J call TRBJ1-3; D perhaps matches TRBD1 (5 bases). In germline, CDR1 is MNHNS, CDR2 SASEGT. Trimming cost V 1 base and J 1 base, with 11 bases left between them. The CDR3 has 16 amino acids. Here the CDR3 reads CASSEERAGSGNTIYF. CDR3 bases: TGTGCCAGCAGTGAAGAGAGAGCAGGGTCTGGAAACACCATATATTTT.

The V and J genes are TRBV24-1 and TRBJ1-6, with 8 nucleotides matching TRBD1. J lost 6 bases, V lost 5 bases, and 20 bases had no gene match. The CDR3 is made up of 20 amino acids. Germline loops: CDR1 KGHDR, CDR2 SFDVKD. The CDR3 region has the DNA TGTGCCACCAGTGCCGCCACAGGGGGAGAACCCGGAACGATTAATTCACCCCTCCACTTT. Its translation: CATSAATGGEPGTINSPLHF.

This clone was counted only a few times. The genes are TRBV6-5 and TRBJ2-7; D is unclear. This CDR3 is built from 13 residues. CDR1 is MNHEY, CDR2 SVGAGI, per germline. The V end was cut by 7 bases, the J end by 0 bases, with 10 bases between. This chain's CDR3 is CASKGQDSYEQYF. The CDR3 bases are TGTGCCAGCAAGGGCCAGGACTCCTACGAGCAGTACTTC.

This CDR3 is CASSLSQGSDEQYF. DNA of the CDR3: TGTGCCAGCAGTTTATCCCAGGGTAGCGACGAGCAGTACTTC. V gene TRBV27 combines with J gene TRBJ2-7, with D possibly being TRBD1 or TRBD2 (5 bases each). The CDR3 sequence is 14 residues long. Per the germline V gene, CDR1 is MNHEY and CDR2 is SMNVEV (reference sequence). Trimming took 0 bases from V and 5 from J, leaving 11 bases between them.

The rearrangement uses TRBV15 and TRBJ2-1; no firm D call. With 4 bases removed from V and 7 bases from J, the gap between germline ends came to 26 bases. Looked up from germline, CDR1 is LNHNV and CDR2 is YYDKDF (reference sequence). This CDR3 region has 18 residues. CDR3 DNA: TGTGCCACCAGCATAGGGCGATCGACGGACGTAGGTTTAAATGAGCAGTTCTTC. Translating it yields CATSIGRSTDVGLNEQFF.

This chain links TRBV27 with TRBJ2-7; tentative D call: TRBD1 (5 bases). Trimming shortened V by 8 bases and J by 2 bases, and 13 bases separated the two germline ends. The CDR3 loop spans 13 amino acids. Germline V gene sequence: CDR1 MNHEY, CDR2 SMNVEV (reference sequence). The CDR3 DNA reads as TGTGCCAGCGCTTTCAGACAGACCTACGAGCAGTACTTC. Translating it yields CASAFRQTYEQYF.

This clone was seen a handful of times. V and J are TRBV25-1 and TRBJ1-1; D is possibly TRBD1 (5 bases). There are 12 residues in the CDR3. The germline V gene has CDR1 MGHDK and CDR2 SYGVNS. V was shortened by 8 bases and J by 0 bases, with 7 bases between the two germline ends. CDR3 DNA: TGTGCCAGCGGGGGGATGAACACTGAAGCTTTCTTT. Amino acid sequence: CASGGMNTEAFF.

The chain uses TRBV14 and TRBJ2-3; D remains unclear. Trimming left V 5 bases short and J 2 bases short, with 8 bases between. CDR3 length equals 13 residues. CDR1 is SGHDN and CDR2 is FVKESK in the germline V gene. The CDR3: CASSWTFTDTQYF. In DNA form, the CDR3 reads TGTGCCAGCAGCTGGACCTTCACAGATACGCAGTATTTT.

The rearrangement joins TRBV29-1 to TRBJ1-2; D may be TRBD1 (6 bases). CDR3 length: 13 residues. The V and J ends lost 5 bases and 3 bases respectively, with 13 bases between them. CDR1 is SQVTM, CDR2 ANQGSEA, per germline. The DNA for the CDR3 is TGCAGCGTTCACACGGCAGGGGACTATGGCTACACCTTC. It codes for CSVHTAGDYGYTF.

V is TRBV10-3 and J is TRBJ2-5; D is possibly TRBD1 or TRBD2 (5 bases each). V was cut by 11 bases and J by 0 bases, with 13 bases left in between. This CDR3 has 13 residues. Germline assignment: CDR1 ENHRY and CDR2 SYGVKD. The CDR3 nucleotides read TGTGCCGCCGGGGCCGGGGACCAAGAGACCCAGTACTTC. This translates into CAAGAGDQETQYF.

This chain links TRBV5-4 with TRBJ1-1; D not resolved. The CDR3 sequence is 12 residues long. Trimming pared 4 bases from V and 0 bases from J, leaving 4 bases between. Germline V gene data show CDR1 as SGHNT and CDR2 as YYREEE (reference sequence). CDR3 coding DNA: TGTGCCAGCAGCCTTTTGAACACTGAAGCTTTCTTT. It specifies CASSLLNTEAFF.

This chain links TRBV2 with TRBJ1-1, with D tentatively TRBD1 (5 bases). This CDR3 has 15 amino acids. Deletions cut 0 bases from V and 7 bases from J, with 15 bases between. The germline V gene encodes CDR1 SNHLY and CDR2 FYNNEI. CDR3 nucleotide sequence: TGTGCCAGCAGTGAAGCTGGGAGGGGACGTAGTGAAGCTTTCTTT. This codes for CASSEAGRGRSEAFF.

The chain joins TRBV9 to TRBJ1-6; TRBD1 matches at 8 bases. CDR3 length: 17 amino acids. Germline V gives CDR1 SGDLS, CDR2 YYNGEE. Trimming at V came to 3 bases and at J to 4 bases, leaving 9 bases not matched to a gene. CDR3 protein: CASSGGDRRSYNSPLHF. The CDR3 region has the DNA TGTGCCAGCAGCGGAGGGGACAGGCGCTCTTATAATTCACCCCTCCACTTT.

A single count supports this clone. This sequence joins TRBV25-1 and TRBJ1-2; maybe TRBD1 (5 bases). Trimming left V 1 base short and J 7 bases short, with 19 bases between. This CDR3 has 16 amino acids. CDR1 is MGHDK and CDR2 is SYGVNS in the germline V gene. The CDR3 region is CASSEWGWGRNRGYTF. The CDR3 region has the DNA TGTGCCAGCAGTGAATGGGGCTGGGGCCGCAATCGTGGCTACACCTTC.

This rearrangement joins TRBV2 to TRBJ2-6; D is unclear. The V end was cut by 6 bases, the J end by 0 bases, with 6 bases between. The CDR3 runs to 14 residues. Germline V gives CDR1 SNHLY, CDR2 FYNNEI. CDR3 amino acids: CASRQVSGANVLTF. The CDR3 nucleotides are TGTGCCAGCAGGCAGGTCTCTGGGGCCAACGTCCTGACTTTC.